These 16 T cell receptor beta chains originate from one sample sequenced in a study of T-cell memory formation after mild COVID-19. TCRdb passed the 5' RACE reads through MiXCR, listing each CDR3 protein once. Of about 110,000 distinct CDR3 sequences in the sample, about 18% were seen once. The sequencing input was PBMCs or a T cell subset sorted from them (not recorded which). These receptors originate from a young man who had mild COVID-19 (a few samples of this study predate the infection). Cell type and time point are not known.

This chain connects TRBV5-1 to TRBJ2-3; 7 bases fit TRBD1. Looked up from germline, CDR1 is SGHRS and CDR2 is YFSETQ. Unmatched junction bases numbered 6, after V lost 5 bases and J lost 0 bases. This CDR3 has 15 amino acids. CDR3: CASSLQGVSTDTQYF. As DNA, the CDR3 is TGCGCCAGCAGTCTGCAGGGGGTTAGCACAGATACGCAGTATTTT.

In this sample, this clonotype turned up a few times. This chain connects TRBV12-3 or TRBV12-4 to TRBJ2-1; 12 nucleotides align to TRBD2. V lost 1 base and J lost 7; bases outside the gene matches: 2. The CDR3 covers 15 residues. Here the CDR3 reads CASSLGLAGANEQFF. The CDR3 DNA is TGTGCCAGCAGTTTAGGACTAGCGGGGGCTAATGAGCAGTTCTTC.

This clonotype has only one observation. The chain employs TRBV5-1 and TRBJ2-5; 12 nucleotides align to TRBD2. Germline CDR1 reads SGHRS; CDR2 reads YFSETQ. The CDR3 covers 16 residues. J lost 4 bases, V lost 4 bases, and 8 bases had no gene match. The CDR3 spells CASSPRTSGVTETQYF. The CDR3 DNA is TGCGCCAGCAGCCCTCGGACTAGCGGGGTAACAGAGACCCAGTACTTC. Together with reference TRBV5-1 and TRBJ2-5, the CDR3 gives the full variable domain: KAGVTQTPRYLIKTRGQQVTLSCSPISGHRSVSWYQQTPGQGLQFLFEYFSETQRNKGNFPGRFSGRQFSNSRSEMNVSTLELGDSALYLCASSPRTSGVTETQYFGPGTRLLVL.

The chain employs TRBV5-1 and TRBJ2-3; D might be TRBD2 (6 bases). Trimming shortened V by 4 bases and J by 1 base, and 16 bases separated the two germline ends. The CDR3 length is 16 residues. Germline CDR1 and CDR2: SGHRS and YFSETQ. For the CDR3, the DNA is TGCGCCAGCAGCCCGGAGGGCCGCGGAGGCACAGATACGCAGTATTTT. This encodes CASSPEGRGGTDTQYF.

This clonotype was seen a few times. V usage is TRBV7-9 and J usage is TRBJ2-7; possibly TRBD1 or TRBD2 for D (5 bases each). Germline V gene sequence: CDR1 SEHNR, CDR2 FQNEAQ (reference sequence). Between the trimmed V and J ends, which lost 5 bases and 0 bases, there was a span of 17 bases. The CDR3 has 16 residues. As DNA, the CDR3 is TGTGCCAGCAGCCATTCAACGGGACCGGTCTCCTACGAGCAGTACGTC. Its protein is CASSHSTGPVSYEQYV.

The chain recombines TRBV5-1 with TRBJ2-7, with 8 bases that match TRBD2. V lost 2 bases to trimming and J lost 4 bases; unmatched junction nucleotides: 5. The CDR3 sequence is 14 residues long. Germline V gene data show CDR1 as SGHRS and CDR2 as YFSETQ. The CDR3 protein is CASSFLPGGYEQYV. CDR3 DNA: TGCGCCAGCAGCTTCCTACCGGGGGGGTACGAGCAGTACGTC.

J is TRBJ1-6 and V is TRBV7-2, with 10 bases fitting TRBD1. The CDR3 is 15 residues long. Per the germline V gene, CDR1 is SGHTA and CDR2 is FQGNSA. Trimming removed 2 bases from V and 7 bases from J; junction bases left unmatched: 2. Here the CDR3 reads CASSLRTGGNSPLHF. In DNA form, the CDR3 reads TGTGCCAGCAGCTTAAGGACAGGGGGGAATTCACCCCTCCACTTT.

The chain carries TRBV7-8 and TRBJ2-1; 8 bases match TRBD2. The CDR3 spans 17 residues. Looked up from germline, CDR1 is SGHVS and CDR2 is FQNEAQ. The junction had 16 bases not matched to a gene; V was cut back by 7 bases and J by 5 bases. The CDR3 protein is CASMRPGGTSTNNEQFF. The CDR3 DNA sequence: TGTGCCAGCATGCGACCGGGGGGGACTAGTACCAACAATGAGCAGTTCTTC.

CDR3 coding DNA: TGTGCCAGCTACAGGGGGCAGAGTATGACTGAAGCTTTCTTT. Translation: CASYRGQSMTEAFF. The V gene is TRBV7-9, the J gene TRBJ1-1, with 9 bases aligning to TRBD1. V lost 8 bases, J lost 5 bases, and 9 bases stayed unmatched. The CDR3 is made up of 14 amino acids. From germline, CDR1 is SEHNR and CDR2 FQNEAQ (reference sequence).

The chain recombines TRBV5-4 with TRBJ2-3; 11 nucleotides agree with TRBD2. Germline-derived CDR1 and CDR2 are SGHNT and YYREEE (reference sequence). The CDR3 totals 17 residues. Unmatched junction bases numbered 3, after V lost 0 bases and J lost 0 bases. DNA for the CDR3: TGTGCCAGCAGCTTGGCTAGCGGGGGGCCTAGCACAGATACGCAGTATTTT. Amino acid sequence: CASSLASGGPSTDTQYF. The full variable domain, completed using reference TRBV5-4 and TRBJ2-3, is ETGVTQSPTHLIKTRGQQVTLRCSSQSGHNTVSWYQQALGQGPQFIFQYYREEENGRGNFPPRFSGLQFPNYSSELNVNALELDDSALYLCASSLASGGPSTDTQYFGPGTRLTVL.

The CDR3 protein is CASSLEGFGETQYF. The CDR3 nucleotides read TGTGCCAGCAGCTTAGAAGGCTTCGGGGAGACCCAGTACTTC. The V and J genes are TRBV7-9 and TRBJ2-5; D call uncertain. The CDR3 contains 14 residues. Per germline, CDR1 SEHNR and CDR2 FQNEAQ (reference sequence). Trimming removed 1 base from V and 5 bases from J, with 11 bases in between.

This clonotype came up many times. This sequence joins TRBV3-1 and TRBJ1-1, with unresolved D. Germline loops: CDR1 LGHDT, CDR2 YNNKEL (reference sequence). The CDR3 is 14 amino acids. Trimming took 1 base from V and 2 from J, leaving 8 bases between them. The CDR3 coding sequence is TGTGCCAGCAGCCAAGTCGCATCAAACACTGAAGCTTTCTTT. It codes for CASSQVASNTEAFF.

The genes are TRBV5-8 and TRBJ1-1; D is ambiguous. The CDR3 sequence is 13 residues long. V gave up 4 bases and J gave up 0 bases, with 7 bases separating them. CDR1 is SGHTS, CDR2 YDEGEE, per germline. This chain's CDR3 is CASSPTLNTEAFF. The CDR3 bases are TGTGCCAGCAGCCCCACCTTGAACACTGAAGCTTTCTTT.

The chain links TRBV15 to TRBJ2-7; D remains unclear. Trimming pared 8 bases from V and 5 bases from J, leaving 19 bases between. This CDR3 is built from 14 residues. Germline V gene sequence: CDR1 LNHNV, CDR2 YYDKDF (reference sequence). This CDR3 is CATRPDVHGDEQYF. The CDR3 region has the DNA TGTGCCACCCGTCCTGACGTACACGGCGACGAGCAGTACTTC.

This clonotype has only a few counts. The chain links TRBV7-2 to TRBJ2-5; D ambiguous. Trimming took 0 bases from V and 5 from J, leaving 10 bases between them. Germline V gives CDR1 SGHTA, CDR2 FQGNSA. The CDR3 contains 14 residues. CDR3 coding DNA: TGTGCCAGCAGCTTAGCGCCTGCGAAGGAGACCCAGTACTTC. Residues: CASSLAPAKETQYF.

In this sample, this clonotype turned up once. The chain has TRBV7-3 and TRBJ1-2; tentative D call: TRBD1 (5 bases). CDR1 and CDR2 from the germline V gene are SGHTA and FQGTGA. The V end lost 3 bases, the J end lost 4 bases, and 18 bases lay between the germline ends. The CDR3 is made up of 16 amino acids. The CDR3 spells CASSLGDRQRPYGYTF. In DNA form, the CDR3 reads TGTGCCAGCAGCTTGGGTGACAGACAGCGCCCCTATGGCTACACCTTC.